The 20 T cell receptor beta chains below all came from one sample that was sequenced in a study of identical twins. Each CDR3 protein is one row after TCRdb ran MiXCR on the 5' RACE reads. Of about 220,000 distinct CDR3 sequences listed, 6% to 9% were seen once; the top ten hold around 2.1%. The same sample was also studied in work on yellow fever vaccine responses in identical twins.

The source material was memory (CD45RO+) T cells sorted from blood. Source of these receptors: a woman aged 18-29 years in good health.

J is TRBJ2-3 and V is TRBV7-9, with 8 positions matching TRBD2. Germline V gene lookup returns CDR1 SEHNR and CDR2 FQNEAQ (reference sequence). The CDR3 is made up of 17 amino acids. Losses at the gene ends were 6 bases for V and 2 bases for J; bases not matched to a gene: 13. CDR3 amino acids: CASSHWAIAGTTDTQYF. CDR3 DNA: TGTGCCAGCAGTCATTGGGCGATAGCGGGGACCACAGATACGCAGTATTTT. Full variable domain (rest looked up from reference TRBV7-9 and TRBJ2-3): DTGVSQNPRHKITKRGQNVTFRCDPISEHNRLYWYRQTLGQGPEFLTYFQNEAQLEKSRLLSDRFSAERPKGSFSTLEIQRTEQGDSAMYLCASSHWAIAGTTDTQYFGPGTRLTVL.

There are many counts of this clonotype. The gene calls are TRBV10-3 and TRBJ2-3, with TRBD1 identical over 10 bases. The germline V gene has CDR1 ENHRY and CDR2 SYGVKD. Unmatched junction bases numbered 22, after V lost 6 bases and J lost 7 bases. The CDR3 spans 19 residues. In DNA form, the CDR3 reads TGTGCCATCAGAGCCTCCGGGACAGGGGTTCGGGGAAGCATATATACGCAGTATTTT. Translation: CAIRASGTGVRGSIYTQYF.

This clonotype was counted a few times. V usage is TRBV7-3 and J usage is TRBJ2-2, with a possible D match to TRBD1 (5 bases). CDR1 and CDR2 (germline): SGHTA, FQGTGA. Trimming cost V 6 bases and J 1 base, with 12 bases left between them. This CDR3 contains 15 residues. CDR3: CASRENDRNTGELFF. For the CDR3, the DNA is TGTGCCAGCAGAGAGAATGACAGGAACACCGGGGAGCTGTTTTTT.

This clonotype was picked up a small number of times. V and J are TRBV7-3 and TRBJ2-3, with 10 bases lining up with TRBD2. Germline CDR1 and CDR2: SGHTA and FQGTGA. The CDR3 totals 19 residues. V shed 5 bases and J 1 base; nucleotides not matched to a gene: 15. The DNA for the CDR3 is TGTGCCAGCAGCCGCGAGGGGTTAGCGGGGGGTAGGGGCACAGATACGCAGTATTTT. Translating gives CASSREGLAGGRGTDTQYF.

The chain recombines TRBV3-1 with TRBJ1-6; tentative D call: TRBD1 (6 bases). Germline CDR1 LGHDT, CDR2 YNNKEL (reference sequence). V was trimmed by 0 bases and J by 8 bases, leaving 14 bases between them. The CDR3 covers 16 residues. CDR3 nucleotide sequence: TGTGCCAGCAGCCAAGATGGCAGGGGTGTTTATTCACCCCTCCACTTT. This sequence encodes CASSQDGRGVYSPLHF. The full variable domain, its missing parts supplied by reference TRBV3-1 and TRBJ1-6, is DTAVSQTPKYLVTQMGNDKSIKCEQNLGHDTMYWYKQDSKKFLKIMFSYNNKELIINETVPNRFSPKSPDKAHLNLHINSLELGDSAVYFCASSQDGRGVYSPLHFGNGTRLTVT.

The rearrangement joins TRBV6-1 to TRBJ2-3; D ambiguous. Germline lookup yields CDR1 MNHNS and CDR2 SASEGT. V was cut by 5 bases and J by 3 bases, with 12 bases left in between. The CDR3 contains 14 residues. The CDR3 is CASSKDTGTDTQYF. CDR3 nucleotide sequence: TGTGCCAGCAGTAAAGACACCGGGACAGATACGCAGTATTTT.

The gene calls are TRBV27 and TRBJ2-1; 7 bases agree with TRBD1. J was trimmed by 3 bases and V by 0 bases; bases with no gene match: 2. CDR1 and CDR2 (germline): MNHEY, SMNVEV (reference sequence). This CDR3 is 15 amino acids long. The CDR3 DNA reads as TGTGCCAGCAGTTTATCTGGGACAGACTACAATGAGCAGTTCTTC. It translates to CASSLSGTDYNEQFF.

This clonotype was observed a few times. The chain uses TRBV19 and TRBJ2-7, with 10 bases fitting TRBD1. The V gene end was trimmed by 3 bases and the J gene end by 2 bases; junction bases not matched to a gene: 1. This CDR3 region has 14 residues. Germline V gives CDR1 LNHDA, CDR2 SQIVND (reference sequence). CDR3 protein: CASSIGQGAYEQYF. The CDR3 nucleotides are TGTGCCAGTAGTATCGGACAGGGGGCCTACGAGCAGTACTTC.

This chain uses TRBV20-1 with TRBJ2-5; 8 bases match TRBD1. CDR1 and CDR2 from the germline V gene are DFQATT and SNEGSKA (reference sequence). The CDR3 is 14 amino acids. V trimming: 0 bases; J trimming: 6 bases; junction bases outside the gene matches: 6. The CDR3, as DNA: TGCAGTGCTAGAGATAGGAGACAGGGGAAGACCCAGTACTTC. Its translation is CSARDRRQGKTQYF.

This rearrangement joins TRBV10-3 to TRBJ1-1, with TRBD1 matching 7 bases. The CDR3 contains 14 residues. The germline V gene encodes CDR1 ENHRY and CDR2 SYGVKD. J gave up 8 bases and V 4 bases, and 10 bases lay outside the gene matches. The DNA of the CDR3 is TGTGCCATCAGTGTCGGGACAGACGTTTCAGAAGCTTTCTTT. This translates into CAISVGTDVSEAFF.

This clonotype was seen a few times. V is TRBV14 and J is TRBJ1-1; 9 bases are shared with TRBD1. CDR1 and CDR2 from the germline V gene are SGHDN and FVKESK. CDR3 length equals 17 residues. V lost 0 bases to trimming and J lost 2 bases; unmatched junction nucleotides: 7. The CDR3 loop reads CASSQERRQGDNTEAFF. The CDR3 bases are TGTGCCAGCAGCCAAGAAAGGCGACAGGGGGACAACACTGAAGCTTTCTTT.

This clonotype was detected a few times. At one boundary the junction diverges from the germline segment, which might be a read error. The chain has TRBV3-1 and TRBJ2-6; TRBD1 might be the D (6 bases). There are 17 residues in the CDR3. CDR1 is LGHDT and CDR2 is YNNKEL in the germline V gene (reference sequence). The CDR3, as DNA: TGTGCCACCAGCCAAATAACAGGGCTCTCTGGGGCCAACGTCCTGACTTTC. Translation gives CATSQITGLSGANVLTF.

This clonotype has ten or more counts. The CDR3 spells CASSQDAFSTDTQYF. The CDR3 nucleotides read TGTGCCAGCAGCCAAGACGCCTTTAGCACAGATACGCAGTATTTT. The V call is TRBV3-1, the J call TRBJ2-3; D unclear. Trimming left V 0 bases short and J 0 bases short, with 7 bases between. In germline, CDR1 is LGHDT, CDR2 YNNKEL (reference sequence). The CDR3 covers 15 residues.

This clonotype was counted ten times or more. The V call is TRBV12-3 or TRBV12-4, the J call TRBJ2-5; no reliable D call. Trimming shortened V by 7 bases and J by 1 base, and 16 bases separated the two germline ends. This CDR3 contains 15 residues. The CDR3 loop reads CASTTDVGSQETQYF. In DNA form, the CDR3 reads TGTGCCAGCACCACGGACGTAGGGTCCCAAGAGACCCAGTACTTC.

This chain links TRBV20-1 with TRBJ2-4, with D tentatively TRBD2 (5 bases). This CDR3 spans 17 amino acids. Germline values: CDR1 DFQATT, CDR2 SNEGSKA (reference sequence). V gave up 5 bases and J gave up 1 base, with 21 bases separating them. CDR3 DNA sequence: TGCAGTGCTTTCGTATTCCGGGCTCGCGGGGCCAAAAACATTCAGTACTTC. It is translated as CSAFVFRARGAKNIQYF.

The J gene is TRBJ2-7, the V gene TRBV4-3, with 8 bases lining up with TRBD2. The CDR3 consists of 16 residues. With 0 bases clipped from V and 2 bases from J, the junction kept 6 bases outside the gene matches. Per the germline V gene, CDR1 is LGHNA and CDR2 is YSLEER. The CDR3 loop reads CASSQDSGEGAYEQYF. CDR3 DNA sequence: TGCGCCAGCAGCCAAGATAGCGGGGAGGGCGCCTACGAGCAGTACTTC.

A remark on this clonotype: A single base separates this from a much larger clone, so it may be a read error. The chain uses TRBV5-1 and TRBJ2-1; 10 nucleotides agree with TRBD2. Trimming removed 2 bases from V and 8 bases from J; junction bases left unmatched: 7. The CDR3 sequence is 15 residues long. Germline V gene lookup returns CDR1 SGHRS and CDR2 YFSETQ. For the CDR3, the DNA is TGCGCCAGCAGCTTATCAGCGGGAGGGTACGATGAGCAGTTCTTC. Encoded protein: CASSLSAGGYDEQFF.

This clonotype was recorded at least ten times. The rearrangement uses TRBV24-1 and TRBJ2-1; no firm D call. Trimming took 4 bases from V and 9 from J, leaving 6 bases between them. This CDR3 has 11 amino acids. Germline loops: CDR1 KGHDR, CDR2 SFDVKD. CDR3 loop: CATSDIGEQFF. The CDR3 DNA follows: TGTGCCACCAGTGACATAGGTGAGCAGTTCTTC.

This clonotype was recorded many times. CDR3 protein: CSSHGPSGRDHEQYF. CDR3 nucleotide sequence: TGCAGTTCCCACGGGCCTAGCGGGAGGGACCACGAGCAGTACTTC. The chain uses TRBV20-1 and TRBJ2-7; 12 nucleotides line up with TRBD2. The germline V gene encodes CDR1 DFQATT and CDR2 SNEGSKA (reference sequence). The V and J ends lost 8 bases and 5 bases, in that order; junction bases with no gene match: 13. The CDR3 totals 15 residues.

In this sample, this clonotype turned up many times. The chain is built from TRBV20-1 and TRBJ2-3; the match to TRBD2 covers 13 bases. This CDR3 has 14 amino acids. Germline values: CDR1 DFQATT, CDR2 SNEGSKA (reference sequence). CDR3: CSGLAGVGTDTQYF. CDR3 DNA: TGCAGCGGACTAGCGGGAGTGGGCACAGATACGCAGTATTTT.